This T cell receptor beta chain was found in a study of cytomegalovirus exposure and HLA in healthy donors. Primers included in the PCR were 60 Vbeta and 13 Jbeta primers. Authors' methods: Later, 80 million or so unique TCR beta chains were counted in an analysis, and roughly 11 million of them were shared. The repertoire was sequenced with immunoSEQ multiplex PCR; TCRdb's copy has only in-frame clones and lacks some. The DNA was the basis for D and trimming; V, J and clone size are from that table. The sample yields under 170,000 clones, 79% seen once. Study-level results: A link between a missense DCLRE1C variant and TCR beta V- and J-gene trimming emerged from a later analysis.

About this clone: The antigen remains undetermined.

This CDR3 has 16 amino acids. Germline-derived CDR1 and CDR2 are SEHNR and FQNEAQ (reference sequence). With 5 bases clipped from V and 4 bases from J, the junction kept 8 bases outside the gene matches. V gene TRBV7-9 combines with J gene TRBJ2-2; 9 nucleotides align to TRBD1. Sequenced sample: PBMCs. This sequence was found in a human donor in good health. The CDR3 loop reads CASSGRDRESTGELFF. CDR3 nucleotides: TGTGCCAGCAGCGGCCGGGACAGGGAGAGCACCGGGGAGCTGTTTTTT.